This T cell receptor (beta chain) was obtained from a study of control samples from healthy donors and cancer patients. Data came from immunoSEQ multiplex PCR; TCRdb stores just in-frame clones and leaves some out. The sample holds roughly 200,000 clones, roughly nine tenths seen once. The CDR3 runs 13 residues. Germline CDR1 reads SGHVS; CDR2 reads FNYEAQ. V was clipped by 2 bases and J by 7 bases; unmatched bases: 2. Sequencing was done on a sample of blood. The chain carries TRBV7-6 and TRBJ2-7; TRBD1 agrees at 10 bases. The receptor's source is a man aged 25-45 years in good health. CDR3 DNA sequence: TGTGCCAGCAGCTTAAGGGACAGGGGTGAGCAGTACTTC. Its translation: CASSLRDRGEQYF.